Below, 22 T cell receptor beta chains from the same sample are listed, as sequenced in a study of blood T cell repertoires in COVID-19. TCRdb's copy holds only in-frame clones and misses some; the assay was immunoSEQ multiplex PCR. This sample carries roughly 130,000 clones, 80% of them seen once, and the ten largest clones take about 2%. Sequencing input: peripheral blood. The source is a man between 65 and 80 years old with acute or convalescent COVID-19.

The rearrangement uses TRBV4-2 and TRBJ2-5, with 7 bases identical to TRBD2. This CDR3 spans 15 amino acids. Germline V CDR1 and CDR2: LGHNA, YNFKEQ. V dropped 4 bases and J dropped 0; count of bases not matched to a gene: 5. The CDR3 spells CASSRQRGDQETQYF. The CDR3 bases are TGTGCCAGCAGCCGGCAGCGGGGCGACCAAGAGACCCAGTACTTC.

This clone was detected only once. The chain uses TRBV7-8 and TRBJ1-1; maybe TRBD1 (6 bases). Trimming pared 2 bases from V and 7 bases from J, leaving 11 bases between. Germline V gene data show CDR1 as SGHVS and CDR2 as FQNEAQ. The CDR3 is 13 residues long. CDR3 in DNA: TGTGCCAGCAGCTTAAGTGGCAGGGGTGAAGCTTTCTTT. Protein sequence: CASSLSGRGEAFF.

The chain has TRBV24-1 and TRBJ2-2; a weak D match, TRBD2 (5 bases). The CDR3 runs 15 residues. Trimming cost V 2 bases and J 5 bases, with 11 bases left between them. From germline, CDR1 is KGHDR and CDR2 SFDVKD. Here the CDR3 DNA reads TGTGCCACCAGTGATTCTGAGCGGTGGACCGGGGAGCTGTTTTTT. The encoded protein is CATSDSERWTGELFF.

The chain has TRBV6-6 and TRBJ1-2, with D uncertain. CDR1 MNHNY and CDR2 SVGAGI come from the germline V gene (reference sequence). V was cut by 7 bases and J by 2 bases, with 8 bases left in between. CDR3 size: 12 residues. The CDR3 region has the DNA TGTGCCAGCAAAGAGGGAAACTATGGCTACACCTTC. Protein sequence: CASKEGNYGYTF.

This chain uses TRBV2 with TRBJ1-6; a possible D gene is TRBD1 (6 bases). This CDR3 is built from 12 residues. Germline CDR1 is SNHLY and CDR2 is FYNNEI. The V end lost 6 bases, the J end lost 8 bases, and 8 bases lay between the germline ends. The CDR3: CASRAGDSPLHF. The CDR3 coding sequence is TGTGCCAGCAGGGCAGGGGATTCACCCCTCCACTTT. Complete variable domain (other parts from reference TRBV2 and TRBJ1-6): EPEVTQTPSHQVTQMGQEVILRCVPISNHLYFYWYRQILGQKVEFLVSFYNNEISEKSEIFDDQFSVERPDGSNFTLKIRSTKLEDSAMYFCASRAGDSPLHFGNGTRLTVT.

This clone was found a few times. The chain has TRBV19 and TRBJ2-7, with D perhaps matching TRBD2 (6 bases). V lost 9 bases to trimming and J lost 0 bases, with 15 bases between them. The CDR3 has 14 residues. Per germline, CDR1 LNHDA and CDR2 SQIVND (reference sequence). This chain's CDR3 is CASALAFSSYEQYF. The DNA for the CDR3 is TGTGCCAGCGCCCTAGCGTTTAGCTCCTACGAGCAGTACTTC.

This clone has just a few counts. V is TRBV6-5 and J is TRBJ1-5; possibly TRBD1 for D (5 bases). V lost 2 bases to trimming and J lost 5 bases, with 13 bases between them. The CDR3 contains 15 residues. In germline, CDR1 is MNHEY, CDR2 SVGAGI. The DNA of the CDR3 is TGTGCCAGCAGTTACACTTGGACACCAGATCAGCCCCAGCATTTT. Protein product: CASSYTWTPDQPQHF.

Written as DNA, the CDR3 is TGCGCCAGCAGCCGCCAGGGTGGCGGGGATGGCTACACCTTC. The encoded protein is CASSRQGGGDGYTF. The J gene is TRBJ1-2, the V gene TRBV4-1; D might be TRBD1 (5 bases). The CDR3 is 14 amino acids. Germline loops: CDR1 MGHRA, CDR2 YSYEKL. V lost 4 bases, J lost 6 bases, and 15 bases lay in between.

This chain joins TRBV6-5 and TRBJ1-1, with D perhaps TRBD1 (6 bases). Per the germline V gene, CDR1 is MNHEY and CDR2 is SVGAGI. Trimming stripped 10 bases from V and 4 bases from J, with 10 bases between. The CDR3 totals 11 residues. CDR3: CATQGSTEAFF. CDR3 bases: TGTGCCACCCAGGGGAGCACTGAAGCTTTCTTT.

This clone came up a few times. The V and J genes are TRBV6-1 and TRBJ2-6; D possibly corresponds to TRBD1 (5 bases). The CDR3 contains 15 residues. CDR1 and CDR2 from the germline V gene are MNHNS and SASEGT. With 1 base removed from V and 2 bases from J, the gap between germline ends came to 6 bases. The chain's CDR3 is CASSEEGAGANVLTF. CDR3 bases: TGTGCCAGCAGTGAAGAAGGGGCTGGGGCCAACGTCCTGACTTTC.

The rearrangement joins TRBV13 to TRBJ2-7, with D perhaps TRBD2 (7 bases). The V and J ends lost 4 bases and 6 bases respectively, with 22 bases between them. Germline V gene data show CDR1 as PRHDT and CDR2 as FYEKMQ (reference sequence). The CDR3 has 16 residues. The CDR3 region is CASSSYRGGLHAEQYF. The CDR3 bases are TGTGCCAGCAGCTCTTATCGCGGGGGCCTCCACGCCGAGCAGTACTTC.

The V and J genes are TRBV6-5 and TRBJ1-1, with D perhaps TRBD1 (6 bases). Germline CDR1 and CDR2: MNHEY and SVGAGI. The CDR3 has 15 amino acids. V was pared by 6 bases and J by 1 base, with 15 bases between. CDR3 nucleotide sequence: TGTGCCAGCAGAAGGGGGGGAATCCCGAACACTGAAGCTTTCTTT. It codes for CASRRGGIPNTEAFF.

CDR3 nucleotide sequence: TGTGCCAGCAGTTACGGGCAGGCAGATAATTCACCCCTCCACTTT. This gives the protein CASSYGQADNSPLHF. J is TRBJ1-6 and V is TRBV6-6; D is ambiguous. The CDR3 runs 15 residues. Germline V gene sequence: CDR1 MNHNY, CDR2 SVGAGI (reference sequence). V lost 2 bases and J lost 5, with 10 bases in between.

This rearrangement joins TRBV6-5 to TRBJ1-3; D is perhaps TRBD1 (5 bases). This CDR3 contains 15 residues. The V end lost 8 bases, the J end lost 1 base, and 15 bases lay between the germline ends. In germline, CDR1 is MNHEY, CDR2 SVGAGI. The CDR3 loop is CASGDWTVSGNTIYF. CDR3 coding DNA: TGTGCCAGCGGGGACTGGACTGTTTCTGGAAACACCATATATTTT.

The chain uses TRBV9 and TRBJ2-4; 8 nucleotides agree with TRBD2. This CDR3 has 16 amino acids. Germline V gene lookup returns CDR1 SGDLS and CDR2 YYNGEE. The V segment lost 4 bases and the J segment 0 bases; nucleotides outside the gene matches: 6. CDR3 DNA sequence: TGTGCCAGCAGCCCAGAGCGGGAGATAGCCAAAAACATTCAGTACTTC. It yields the protein CASSPEREIAKNIQYF.

J is TRBJ1-2 and V is TRBV6-5, with TRBD1 matching 7 bases. Trimming removed 7 bases from V and 5 bases from J; junction bases left unmatched: 13. Looked up from germline, CDR1 is MNHEY and CDR2 is SVGAGI. The CDR3 sequence is 15 residues long. Here the CDR3 DNA reads TGTGCCAGCATGATTTCGACAGGGCTGGGGTATGGCTACACCTTC. Translating gives CASMISTGLGYGYTF.

This clone came up once. The chain employs TRBV6-1 and TRBJ1-6; D possibly corresponds to TRBD1 (6 bases). Trimming shortened V by 2 bases and J by 8 bases, and 10 bases separated the two germline ends. This CDR3 spans 14 amino acids. Germline CDR1 reads MNHNS; CDR2 reads SASEGT. The CDR3 DNA follows: TGTGCCAGCAGTGAATTGCCAGGGGATTCACCCCTCCACTTT. Translated, it gives CASSELPGDSPLHF.

The CDR3 nucleotides are TGTGCCATCAAAGGGCGGGACAGGGATTTCTATGGCTACACCTTC. It yields the protein CAIKGRDRDFYGYTF. V is TRBV6-6 and J is TRBJ1-2; 9 bases fit TRBD1. V gave up 10 bases and J gave up 4 bases; unmatched junction bases: 13. Germline loops: CDR1 MNHNY, CDR2 SVGAGI (reference sequence). This CDR3 has 15 amino acids.

The chain carries TRBV30 and TRBJ1-4; TRBD1 matches 8 bases. V was pared by 5 bases and J by 5 bases, with 4 bases of the junction left unmatched. Germline CDR1 and CDR2: GTSNPN and SVGIG (reference sequence). This CDR3 comprises 13 residues. The CDR3 loop is CAWAGGWNEKLFF. The CDR3 DNA sequence: TGTGCCTGGGCAGGGGGCTGGAATGAAAAACTGTTTTTT.

The chain carries TRBV12-3 or TRBV12-4 and TRBJ1-1, with 8 bases aligning to TRBD1. The CDR3 is 13 amino acids. V was pared by 5 bases and J by 7 bases, with 6 bases of the junction left unmatched. CDR3 coding DNA: TGTGCCAGCAGTCCCGGGACAGGCCATGAAGCTTTCTTT. This sequence encodes CASSPGTGHEAFF.

This chain uses TRBV12-3 or TRBV12-4 with TRBJ1-1, with 8 bases identical to TRBD1. This CDR3 comprises 13 residues. With 4 bases clipped from V and 8 bases from J, the junction kept 6 bases outside the gene matches. The CDR3 here is CASSSNRQGEAFF. The CDR3 DNA reads TGTGCCAGCAGTTCCAACCGACAGGGGGAAGCTTTCTTT.

The chain has TRBV11-2 and TRBJ2-1, with 13 bases fitting TRBD2. This CDR3 contains 15 residues. The junction had 4 bases not matched to a gene; V was cut back by 4 bases and J by 7 bases. Germline CDR1 is SGHAT and CDR2 is FQNNGV. CDR3 in amino acids: CASSSGLAGDNEQFF. As DNA, the CDR3 is TGTGCCAGCAGCTCAGGACTAGCGGGGGATAATGAGCAGTTCTTC.